Below, 21 T cell receptor delta chains from the same sample are listed, as sequenced in a study of Vδ1+ human thymocytes. General observations from the study: Highly polyclonal TRG and TRD repertoires with Gaussian CDR3 length distributions appeared in thymus.

Antigen specificity for these receptors is unknown. The template was reverse-transcribed extracted RNA. Pooled V-gene forward primers with one constant-region reverse primer generated the CDR3 amplicons by multiplex PCR. TCRdb re-called the multiplex PCR reads using CATT. The profile shows 80,000 or so delta-chain clones, roughly a third of them singletons. The specimen was Vdelta1+ gamma-delta thymocytes from the thymus. As for subset: FACS-sorted CD3+ TCRalphabeta- TCRVdelta1+ TCRVdelta2- thymocytes. These TCRs come from a boy in the first two years of life who had congenital heart surgery.

The chain links TRDV1 to TRDJ1, with 8 bases aligning to TRDD3. The CDR3 runs to 19 residues. Germline loops: CDR1 TSWWSYY, CDR2 QGS. The trim removed 4 bases at V and 0 bases at J, leaving 16 bases unmatched. DNA of the CDR3: TGTGCTCTTGGGGCCCGGGCATCCTGGGGGACACCGTACACCGATAAACTCATCTTT. It translates to CALGARASWGTPYTDKLIF.

The chain recombines TRDV2 with TRDJ1; 10 nucleotides agree with TRDD3. The germline V gene has CDR1 GEAIGNYY and CDR2 EKD. This CDR3 spans 17 amino acids. The J segment lost 3 bases and the V segment lost 3 bases, leaving 12 bases of the junction unmatched. The DNA of the CDR3 is TGTGCCTGTGACCATTACTGGGGGATTTCTTGCCCCGATAAACTCATCTTT. Its protein product is CACDHYWGISCPDKLIF.

This clone was detected only a few times. This sequence joins TRDV1 and TRDJ1, with 11 bases lining up with TRDD3. V shed 3 bases, J shed 5 bases, and the junction held 29 bases outside the gene matches. This CDR3 has 23 amino acids. CDR1 and CDR2 from the germline V gene are TSWWSYY and QGS. The CDR3, as DNA: TGTGCTCTTGGGGACCGAAACAACTTCCTAGGGCCTGGGGGATACTGTCTGTGGGATAAACTCATCTTT. This sequence encodes CALGDRNNFLGPGGYCLWDKLIF.

The J gene is TRDJ1, the V gene TRDV1; 8 positions match TRDD2. In germline, CDR1 is TSWWSYY, CDR2 QGS. The CDR3 has 20 amino acids. Trimming removed 3 bases from V and 0 bases from J; junction bases left unmatched: 18. CDR3 nucleotides: TGTGCTCTTGGGGACCTCAGCTTCTTCCTACCGTCCCCGTACACCGATAAACTCATCTTT. Its protein product is CALGDLSFFLPSPYTDKLIF.

This clone has a handful of counts. V gene TRDV1 combines with J gene TRDJ1; D call uncertain. CDR1 is TSWWSYY, CDR2 QGS, per germline. This CDR3 has 18 residues. The V end lost 1 base, the J end lost 0 bases, and 18 bases lay between the germline ends. The CDR3 nucleotides read TGTGCTCTTGGGGAACCCCCTCGAGCCGACCTGTACACCGATAAACTCATCTTT. Protein: CALGEPPRADLYTDKLIF.

With respect to this clone: The junction and the germline gene differ at one end; a read error may be behind it. The chain combines TRDV1 with TRDJ1; D perhaps matches TRDD3 (6 bases). The germline V gene has CDR1 TSWWSYY and CDR2 QGS. There are 16 residues in the CDR3. CDR3 in amino acids: CALWDDPGDRRDKLIF. The DNA for the CDR3 is TGTGCTCTTTGGGATGACCCTGGGGACCGTCGGGATAAACTCATCTTT.

This clone occurred a few times. The chain has TRDV3 and TRDJ1, with D uncertain. The CDR3 sequence is 11 residues long. The germline CDR1 and CDR2 sequences are TVYSNPD and GDNSRS (reference sequence). Trimming shortened V by 5 bases and J by 2 bases, and 9 bases separated the two germline ends. CDR3 in amino acids: CARGGTDKLIF. The CDR3 nucleotides read TGTGCCCGCGGTGGGACCGATAAACTCATCTTT.

The chain links TRDV1 to TRDJ1; 13 bases match TRDD3. After removal of 2 bases from V and 1 base from J, the junction contained 19 bases not matched to a gene. Germline-derived CDR1 and CDR2 are TSWWSYY and QGS. The CDR3 contains 22 residues. CDR3 protein: CALGESSLYWGIRGSSTDKLIF. In DNA, the CDR3 is TGTGCTCTTGGGGAATCAAGTTTATACTGGGGGATACGCGGGTCCAGCACCGATAAACTCATCTTT.

The chain joins TRDV1 to TRDJ1; 13 nucleotides match TRDD3. CDR3 length: 16 amino acids. The V gene end was trimmed by 4 bases and the J gene end by 10 bases; junction bases not matched to a gene: 12. Germline loops: CDR1 TSWWSYY, CDR2 QGS. As DNA, the CDR3 is TGTGCTCTTGGGGGAGAAACTGGGGGATACGCGGACCCACTCATCTTT. This encodes CALGGETGGYADPLIF.

This chain uses TRDV1 with TRDJ1, with D possibly TRDD3 on 6 matching bases. CDR3 size: 21 residues. V was cut by 3 bases and J by 0 bases, with 29 bases left in between. Germline V gene data show CDR1 as TSWWSYY and CDR2 as QGS. CDR3 amino acids: CALGDREGLSGGGPYTDKLIF. The CDR3 coding sequence is TGTGCTCTTGGGGATCGAGAAGGGCTCTCGGGTGGGGGTCCGTACACCGATAAACTCATCTTT.

This sequence joins TRDV1 and TRDJ1; no reliable D call. Germline V CDR1 and CDR2: TSWWSYY, QGS. The V and J ends lost 4 bases and 0 bases respectively, with 21 bases between them. The CDR3 contains 18 residues. Here the CDR3 reads CALGALHVAGPYTDKLIF. In nucleotides, the CDR3 is TGTGCTCTTGGGGCCTTACATGTCGCGGGGCCCTACACCGATAAACTCATCTTT.

In this sample, this clone turned up many times. Other DNA sequences in this sample translate to the same CDR3. The chain links TRDV2 to TRDJ1; 11 bases fit TRDD3. Germline V gene lookup returns CDR1 GEAIGNYY and CDR2 EKD. The J segment lost 2 bases and the V segment lost 6 bases, leaving 7 bases of the junction unmatched. The CDR3 is made up of 15 amino acids. The CDR3 reads CACSRWGIRTDKLIF. The CDR3 DNA reads as TGTGCCTGTTCGAGATGGGGGATACGAACCGATAAACTCATCTTT.

The chain combines TRDV1 with TRDJ1; 7 bases are shared with TRDD3. The CDR3 runs to 22 residues. After removal of 3 bases from V and 0 bases from J, the junction contained 25 bases not matched to a gene. Germline assignment: CDR1 TSWWSYY and CDR2 QGS. The CDR3 bases are TGTGCTCTTGGGGAGACATTCCTCTACGTCGGTACTGGGGCTCCGTACACCGATAAACTCATCTTT. Protein sequence: CALGETFLYVGTGAPYTDKLIF.

On this clone itself: The sample has other DNA sequences that encode this CDR3 too. The V gene is TRDV1, the J gene TRDJ1; 10 bases map to TRDD3. With V trimmed by 1 base and J by 1 base, 15 bases remained unmatched. This CDR3 is built from 20 residues. Looked up from germline, CDR1 is TSWWSYY and CDR2 is QGS. In DNA form, the CDR3 reads TGTGCTCTTGGGGAACGCTATTCCGCAGGCTGGGGGATAATCACCGATAAACTCATCTTT. Protein sequence: CALGERYSAGWGIITDKLIF.

In its sample, this clone was seen a few times. The chain recombines TRDV1 with TRDJ1, with 13 positions matching TRDD3. Germline values: CDR1 TSWWSYY, CDR2 QGS. CDR3 length: 21 amino acids. Trimming at V came to 2 bases and at J to 0 bases, leaving 15 bases not matched to a gene. This CDR3 is CALGEISSNWGIRRYTDKLIF. The CDR3 DNA is TGTGCTCTTGGGGAAATAAGCTCTAACTGGGGGATACGCCGCTACACCGATAAACTCATCTTT.

This clone was seen a few times. The V call is TRDV1, the J call TRDJ1; no firm D call. The CDR3 consists of 14 residues. Trimming removed 4 bases from V and 2 bases from J, with 11 bases in between. Germline CDR1 TSWWSYY, CDR2 QGS. The CDR3 loop is CALGGSSTTDKLIF. The CDR3 DNA reads as TGTGCTCTTGGGGGGTCGTCTACAACCGATAAACTCATCTTT.

This clone was observed a handful of times. The gene calls are TRDV1 and TRDJ1; 10 positions agree with TRDD3. The CDR3 is 12 amino acids. CDR1 is TSWWSYY and CDR2 is QGS in the germline V gene. J was trimmed by 11 bases and V by 5 bases; bases with no gene match: 5. The CDR3 is CALGNTGGWLIF. CDR3 sequence (DNA): TGTGCTCTTGGGAATACTGGGGGATGGCTCATCTTT.

This clone was picked up a small number of times. The chain has TRDV1 and TRDJ1; 8 positions agree with TRDD3. V gave up 2 bases and J gave up 0 bases; unmatched junction bases: 38. Germline CDR1 TSWWSYY, CDR2 QGS. This CDR3 comprises 27 residues. CDR3 in DNA: TGTGCTCTTGGGGAAGCCTCCTATCACCTACGGGGACCCATTACTAGGGGATACACTAGATACACCGATAAACTCATCTTT. It is translated as CALGEASYHLRGPITRGYTRYTDKLIF.

About this clone: A much larger clonotype is one base distant, so this may be a read error. This CDR3 is also generated by other DNA sequences in the sample. The rearrangement joins TRDV2 to TRDJ1; TRDD3 matches at 8 bases. The germline V gene encodes CDR1 GEAIGNYY and CDR2 EKD. The CDR3 runs 15 residues. The CDR3 loop reads CACDTDGGSTDKLIF. In DNA, the CDR3 is TGTGCCTGTGACACCGATGGGGGATCCACCGATAAACTCATCTTC.

The rearrangement uses TRDV1 and TRDJ1, with D maybe TRDD3 (5 bases). The CDR3 is 21 residues long. The germline CDR1 and CDR2 sequences are TSWWSYY and QGS. The V end was cut by 0 bases, the J end by 1 base, with 27 bases between. CDR3 in DNA: TGTGCTCTTGGGGAACTAGGGGGTCTACGCTGGGCGCTTAGCGTCACCGATAAACTCATCTTT. Translation gives CALGELGGLRWALSVTDKLIF.

The chain is built from TRDV1 and TRDJ1, with 11 positions matching TRDD3. The ends lost 1 base at V and 4 bases at J; junction bases unmatched: 14. The germline V gene has CDR1 TSWWSYY and CDR2 QGS. The length of the CDR3 is 19 residues. The CDR3: CALGEHHEHGGYARDKLIF. The CDR3 nucleotides read TGTGCTCTTGGGGAACATCACGAGCATGGGGGATACGCGCGCGATAAACTCATCTTT.